This T cell receptor (beta chain) was obtained from a study of T cells in Graves' hyperthyroidism and ophthalmopathy. CDR1 and CDR2 from the germline V gene are SNHLY and FYNNEI. V gave up 5 bases and J gave up 11 bases; unmatched junction bases: 6. The CDR3 has 12 residues. Exclusion criteria comprised uncontrolled infection, other autoimmune disease, pregnancy or lactation. RNA transcripts were the template for amplifying TCR beta CDR3 regions. First-round RT-PCR with HTBI primers amplified the TCR CDR3 region. TCRdb called the multiplex PCR reads again in MiXCR, with one record for every CDR3 protein. The sample contains about 300,000 distinct CDR3 sequences, around 16% of which appear only once. Study-wide results and caveats: Patients with ophthalmopathy were separated from those with stable hyperthyroidism by a 13 V-J model.

A few counts support this clonotype. Its matching antigen is unknown. The chain couples TRBV2 to TRBJ1-5; TRBD1 matches at 7 bases. Sequenced input: blood. The TCR comes from a man aged 30 to 39 with Graves' hyperthyroidism. This CDR3 is CASSLDREAQHF. The CDR3 DNA sequence: TGTGCCAGCAGTCTCGACAGGGAGGCCCAGCATTTT.